Below, 20 T cell receptor beta chains from the same sample are listed, as sequenced in a study of human T cells and chemical hapten exposure. TCRdb fed the RACE reads into MiXCR, producing one record per CDR3 protein. The top ten hold around 1.7% of the sample, which has roughly 120,000 distinct CDR3 sequences, about 9.4% seen once. Time point defined: healthy volunteer bleed at 2 weeks. Sequencing started from total RNA isolated from unfractionated whole blood. The sample was whole blood. These receptor sequences come from a male donor in good health. Some clones in this sample may be carry-over from other donors' samples.

The rearrangement joins TRBV20-1 to TRBJ2-5; D possibly uses TRBD1 or TRBD2 (6 bases each). Trimming left V 3 bases short and J 5 bases short, with 16 bases between. CDR1 DFQATT and CDR2 SNEGSKA come from the germline V gene (reference sequence). The CDR3 spans 14 residues. In nucleotides, the CDR3 is TGCAGTGCTAGTCTCCCGGGGGCAAGGGAGACCCAGTACTTC. Its translation: CSASLPGARETQYF.

Only a few counts were recorded for this clonotype. This rearrangement joins TRBV7-9 to TRBJ1-2; D unresolved. The CDR3 extends over 15 amino acids. V was clipped by 3 bases and J by 4 bases, with 15 bases between them. Germline V CDR1 and CDR2: SEHNR, FQNEAQ (reference sequence). CDR3 in amino acids: CASSLGDSVAYGYTF. In DNA form, the CDR3 reads TGTGCCAGCAGCTTGGGCGACTCCGTCGCCTATGGCTACACCTTC.

In this sample, this clonotype turned up many times. The chain joins TRBV7-2 to TRBJ1-1; D might be TRBD1 (6 bases). The germline CDR1 and CDR2 sequences are SGHTA and FQGNSA. This CDR3 is 17 amino acids long. V was shortened by 2 bases and J by 0 bases, with 16 bases between the two germline ends. In DNA, the CDR3 is TGTGCCAGCAGCTTATATCCACAGGGAATCTTGAACACTGAAGCTTTCTTT. This translates into CASSLYPQGILNTEAFF. Full variable domain (missing parts from reference TRBV7-2 and TRBJ1-1): GAGVSQSPSNKVTEKGKDVELRCDPISGHTALYWYRQSLGQGLEFLIYFQGNSAPDKSGLPSDRFSAERTGGSVSTLTIQRTQQEDSAVYLCASSLYPQGILNTEAFFGQGTRLTVV.

The chain recombines TRBV30 with TRBJ1-1; D is ambiguous. Germline CDR1 GTSNPN, CDR2 SVGIG (reference sequence). The CDR3 runs to 15 residues. V was trimmed by 0 bases and J by 5 bases, leaving 16 bases between them. CDR3: CAWSVMGLGGTEAFF. The DNA of the CDR3 is TGTGCCTGGAGTGTTATGGGGTTGGGCGGAACTGAAGCTTTCTTT.

This clonotype was picked up a small number of times. The chain combines TRBV18 with TRBJ2-5, with D hard to call. CDR3 size: 14 residues. The germline V and J ends were trimmed by 0 bases and 2 bases, with 7 bases remaining between them. The germline V gene has CDR1 KGHSH and CDR2 LQKENI. Here the CDR3 reads CASSPPMGQETQYF. DNA for the CDR3: TGTGCCAGCTCACCACCTATGGGGCAAGAGACCCAGTACTTC.

This chain connects TRBV27 to TRBJ2-7, with a tentative D call TRBD1 (6 bases). Germline V gives CDR1 MNHEY, CDR2 SMNVEV (reference sequence). V was clipped by 3 bases and J by 5 bases, with 14 bases between them. This CDR3 region has 14 residues. This chain's CDR3 is CASSFTGNGNEQYF. The CDR3 DNA is TGTGCCAGCAGTTTTACAGGGAACGGGAACGAGCAGTACTTC.

This clonotype has ten or more counts. This CDR3 reads CSVGPPPGTANTEAFF. DNA of the CDR3: TGCAGCGTTGGCCCCCCCCCCGGGACAGCGAACACTGAAGCTTTCTTT. The chain links TRBV29-1 to TRBJ1-1; 7 bases line up with TRBD1. Germline V gene sequence: CDR1 SQVTM, CDR2 ANQGSEA. This CDR3 is 16 amino acids long. The trim removed 4 bases at V and 1 base at J, leaving 12 bases unmatched.

This chain links TRBV3-1 with TRBJ2-5; D remains unclear. The CDR3 length is 12 residues. The V and J ends lost 4 bases and 5 bases respectively, with 8 bases between them. Germline V gene data show CDR1 as LGHDT and CDR2 as YNNKEL (reference sequence). CDR3 DNA sequence: TGTGCCAGCAGCCCCCTTGGGGAGACCCAGTACTTC. Translation gives CASSPLGETQYF.

The sample holds a few counts of this clonotype. DNA for the CDR3: TGCAGTGCTACTTTTTTGGGGGAGGGGCGGGACACCGGGGAGCTGTTTTTT. The encoded protein is CSATFLGEGRDTGELFF. The V call is TRBV20-1, the J call TRBJ2-2; 7 bases map to TRBD2. Trimming removed 4 bases from V and 3 bases from J; junction bases left unmatched: 14. The germline gives CDR1 DFQATT, CDR2 SNEGSKA (reference sequence). This CDR3 region has 17 residues.

This clonotype was observed at least ten times. The genes are TRBV6-1 and TRBJ1-6; D uncertain. This CDR3 spans 11 amino acids. The germline V gene has CDR1 MNHNS and CDR2 SASEGT. Trimming cost V 1 base and J 11 bases, with 3 bases left between them. The CDR3 sequence is CASSEVPPLHF. DNA for the CDR3: TGTGCCAGCAGTGAAGTTCCACCCCTCCACTTT.

There are a few counts of this clonotype. The chain employs TRBV7-9 and TRBJ2-5; a weak D match, TRBD1 (6 bases). Germline assignment: CDR1 SEHNR and CDR2 FQNEAQ (reference sequence). This CDR3 has 14 residues. The V end lost 7 bases, the J end lost 4 bases, and 16 bases lay between the germline ends. The CDR3 loop is CASTPEGGRETQYF. CDR3 DNA: TGTGCCAGCACCCCAGAAGGGGGACGAGAGACCCAGTACTTC. The entire variable domain, with the rest obtained from reference TRBV7-9 and TRBJ2-5, is as follows: DTGVSQNPRHKITKRGQNVTFRCDPISEHNRLYWYRQTLGQGPEFLTYFQNEAQLEKSRLLSDRFSAERPKGSFSTLEIQRTEQGDSAMYLCASTPEGGRETQYFGPGTRLLVL.

This clonotype was recorded many times. The chain has TRBV20-1 and TRBJ2-1; 7 bases align to TRBD2. The ends lost 2 bases at V and 3 bases at J; junction bases unmatched: 13. Germline lookup yields CDR1 DFQATT and CDR2 SNEGSKA (reference sequence). This CDR3 spans 17 amino acids. CDR3 bases: TGCAGTGCTAGAAACCCCGGGACTACCCCCATCTACAATGAGCAGTTCTTC. Translated: CSARNPGTTPIYNEQFF.

This clonotype has only a few counts. Since the CDR3 does not end with the conserved phenylalanine or tryptophan, this likely comes from a read error. No DNA is shown, since the ends of the CDR3 on it are uncertain; the CDR3 is the one TCRdb lists. The rearrangement joins TRBV7-9 to TRBJ1-1; the table's D call of TRBD1 was not tested on the DNA. The CDR3 is 14 residues long, counting both termini. The germline gives CDR1 SEHNR, CDR2 FQNEAQ (reference sequence). The CDR3 loop reads CASSLGGIGTPPRY.

This rearrangement joins TRBV27 to TRBJ2-1, with D possibly being TRBD1 (8 bases). V was shortened by 3 bases and J by 5 bases, with 20 bases between the two germline ends. The V gene's germline CDR1 is MNHEY and CDR2 SMNVEV (reference sequence). The CDR3 is made up of 17 amino acids. This CDR3 reads CASSFLYTGGGHNEQFF. CDR3 nucleotide sequence: TGTGCCAGCAGTTTCCTATACACAGGGGGAGGGCACAATGAGCAGTTCTTC.

The rearrangement uses TRBV20-1 and TRBJ2-7; 8 bases are a match to TRBD2. Trimming removed 4 bases from V and 0 bases from J; junction bases left unmatched: 5. The CDR3 loop spans 14 amino acids. From germline, CDR1 is DFQATT and CDR2 SNEGSKA (reference sequence). CDR3 sequence reads: CSANQRESSYEQYF. In nucleotides, the CDR3 is TGCAGTGCTAACCAGCGGGAGAGCTCCTACGAGCAGTACTTC.

The J gene is TRBJ2-3, the V gene TRBV12-3 or TRBV12-4, with unresolved D. This CDR3 is 14 amino acids long. V shed 5 bases and J shed 6 bases, with 15 bases lying between them. CDR3 region: CASSPRMVADTQYF. The CDR3 DNA sequence: TGTGCCAGCAGTCCAAGAATGGTGGCGGATACGCAGTATTTT.

This clonotype was seen a handful of times. DNA for the CDR3: TGCAGTGCCTATGAACCGGGCAGCAATCAGCCCCAGCATTTT. It codes for CSAYEPGSNQPQHF. The rearrangement uses TRBV20-1 and TRBJ1-5, with D unresolved. Trimming left V 6 bases short and J 1 base short, with 13 bases between. The CDR3 is 14 amino acids. Germline V gives CDR1 DFQATT, CDR2 SNEGSKA (reference sequence).

Many counts were recorded for this clonotype. V usage is TRBV11-3 and J usage is TRBJ2-5; D not certain. The V and J ends lost 2 bases and 4 bases respectively, with 5 bases between them. The CDR3 length is 12 residues. The germline gives CDR1 SGHNT, CDR2 YENEEA. DNA for the CDR3: TGTGCCAGCAGCTTAAATCGAGAGACCCAGTACTTC. Its protein product is CASSLNRETQYF.

This clonotype was picked up a small number of times. The V and J genes are TRBV5-1 and TRBJ2-3, with D possibly being TRBD2 (5 bases). The CDR3 sequence is 16 residues long. CDR1 is SGHRS and CDR2 is YFSETQ in the germline V gene. Trimming shortened V by 4 bases and J by 0 bases, and 15 bases separated the two germline ends. CDR3 amino acids: CASSIRGLTSTDTQYF. The CDR3 nucleotides are TGCGCCAGCAGCATTCGAGGGCTCACTAGCACAGATACGCAGTATTTT.

This CDR3 reads CATSSVGQLREKLFF. CDR3 in DNA: TGTGCCACCAGCAGCGTCGGGCAGTTACGGGAAAAACTGTTTTTT. The rearrangement uses TRBV15 and TRBJ1-4; unclear D gene. CDR1 is LNHNV and CDR2 is YYDKDF in the germline V gene (reference sequence). V was trimmed by 3 bases and J by 8 bases, leaving 16 bases between them. The CDR3 runs 15 residues.